This record concerns one TCR beta chain sequence. The antigen is undetermined. This entry comes from a study of OX40 agonist ivuxolimab in advanced cancers. About the research overall: Ivuxolimab is an agonistic anti-OX40 (CD134) antibody, and patients were treated with it. Patients were infused with ivuxolimab every 2 weeks at 0.01 to 10 mg/kg.

General study results and limits: Researchers report that CD8+ T cells had, on average, more expanded clones than CD4+.

TCRdb keeps only in-frame clones here, not all; method: immunoSEQ multiplex PCR. The sample has approximately 70,000 clones, roughly nine tenths seen once. The CDR3 extends over 11 amino acids. CDR1 is SEHNR, CDR2 FQNEAQ, per germline (reference sequence). Trimming took 0 bases from V and 8 from J, leaving 4 bases between them. The chain links TRBV7-9 to TRBJ1-2; D is unclear. This clonotype originated in an adult with an advanced solid tumor such as melanoma, head and neck, liver or kidney cancer. The starting material was CD4+ or CD8+ T cells sorted from blood, obtained in a trial of the OX40 agonist ivuxolimab. The DNA for the CDR3 is TGTGCCAGCAGCTTAGCCGGGGGCTACACCTTC. This encodes CASSLAGGYTF.